The clone carrying this TCR beta chain has a count of ten or more. Its antigen remains unidentified. J lost 2 bases, V lost 2 bases, and 9 bases had no gene match. The germline CDR1 and CDR2 sequences are SGHRS and YFSETQ. The CDR3 is 16 amino acids. The data derive from a study of T cells in Graves' hyperthyroidism and ophthalmopathy. Findings and limits, study-wide: Also found in blood were most expanded thyroid clonotypes above 0.001.

RNA transcripts served as the template for amplifying TCR beta CDR3 regions. The study used the HTBI primer set for a first-round RT-PCR of the TCR CDR3. TCRdb redid the calling of the multiplex PCR reads with MiXCR, one entry per CDR3 protein. The data show around 700,000 distinct CDR3 sequences, about 17% seen once. Blood sampling occurred at first hyperthyroidism diagnosis, ahead of any ophthalmopathy symptoms. Around 10 ml of fresh peripheral blood supplied the PBMCs. The sample comprised blood. V usage is TRBV5-1 and J usage is TRBJ2-5; 7 bases fit TRBD1. This TCR was recovered from a woman aged 45-65 years with Graves' hyperthyroidism that later progressed to Graves' ophthalmopathy. The CDR3 is CASSFGGQVRQETQYF. CDR3 bases: TGCGCCAGCAGCTTTGGTGGACAGGTCCGTCAAGAGACCCAGTACTTC.